This record looks at one T cell receptor beta chain sequence and its context. What it binds is not known. These data are taken from a study of CD8 T cells in ankylosing spondylitis. It was by quantitative 5'-RACE with molecular barcodes that TCR beta libraries were made. TCRdb redid the calling of the 5' RACE reads with MiXCR, one entry per CDR3 protein. The sample carries 500,000 or so distinct CDR3 sequences, roughly 5.2% recorded once. Study results and limitations: Those disease-linked clones were CD8+; they were also relatively rare in peripheral blood. Characteristic, it appeared, of ankylosing spondylitis blood was a TCR beta motif of about eight highly homologous variants.

Trimming at V came to 0 bases and at J to 0 bases, leaving 13 bases not matched to a gene. This CDR3 has 19 residues. Germline values: CDR1 SGHRS, CDR2 YFSETQ. This chain links TRBV5-1 with TRBJ1-1, with 8 nucleotides matching TRBD1. The sample consisted of blood, either unsorted or a sorted T cell fraction (not recorded which). The receptor comes from a male donor with ankylosing spondylitis. The CDR3 sequence: CASSLDHLPRQGMNTEAFF. CDR3 DNA: TGCGCCAGCAGCTTGGATCATTTACCGAGACAGGGGATGAACACTGAAGCTTTCTTT.